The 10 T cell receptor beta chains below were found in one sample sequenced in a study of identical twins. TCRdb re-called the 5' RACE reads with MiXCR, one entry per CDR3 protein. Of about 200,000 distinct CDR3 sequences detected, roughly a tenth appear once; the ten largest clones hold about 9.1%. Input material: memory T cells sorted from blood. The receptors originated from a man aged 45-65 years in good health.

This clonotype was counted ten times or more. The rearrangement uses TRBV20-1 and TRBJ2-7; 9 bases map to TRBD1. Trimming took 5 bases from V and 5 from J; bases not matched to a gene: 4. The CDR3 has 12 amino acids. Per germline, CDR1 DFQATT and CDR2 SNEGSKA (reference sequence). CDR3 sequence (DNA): TGCAGTGCTTGGACAGGGGTGCACGAGCAGTACTTC. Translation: CSAWTGVHEQYF.

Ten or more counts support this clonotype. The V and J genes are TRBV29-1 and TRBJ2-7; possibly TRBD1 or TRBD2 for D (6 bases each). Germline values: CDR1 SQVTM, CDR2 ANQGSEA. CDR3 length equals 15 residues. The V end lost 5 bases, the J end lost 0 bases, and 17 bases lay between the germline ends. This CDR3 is CSVQMGGHRSYEQYF. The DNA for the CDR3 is TGCAGCGTTCAAATGGGGGGACACCGCTCCTACGAGCAGTACTTC.

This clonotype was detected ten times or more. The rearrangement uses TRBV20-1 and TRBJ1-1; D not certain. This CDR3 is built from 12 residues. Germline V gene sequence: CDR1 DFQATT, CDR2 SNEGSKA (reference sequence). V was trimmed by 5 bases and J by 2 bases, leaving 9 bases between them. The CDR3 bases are TGCAGTGCTGGACGGAAAAACACTGAAGCTTTCTTT. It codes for CSAGRKNTEAFF.

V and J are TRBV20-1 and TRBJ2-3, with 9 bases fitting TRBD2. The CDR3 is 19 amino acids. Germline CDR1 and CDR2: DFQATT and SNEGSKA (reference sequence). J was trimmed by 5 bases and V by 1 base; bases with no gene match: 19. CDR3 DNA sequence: TGCAGTGCTAGAGTACCGGTACGCCCCTTAGCGGGAGTGCTAGATACGCAGTATTTT. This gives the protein CSARVPVRPLAGVLDTQYF.

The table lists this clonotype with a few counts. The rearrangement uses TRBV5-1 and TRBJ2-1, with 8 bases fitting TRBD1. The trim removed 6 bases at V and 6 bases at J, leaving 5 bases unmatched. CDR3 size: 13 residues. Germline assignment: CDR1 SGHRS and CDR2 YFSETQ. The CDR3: CASNQGQGNEQFF. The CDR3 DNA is TGCGCCAGCAACCAAGGACAGGGCAATGAGCAGTTCTTC.

The CDR3 loop is CASSLAGNQGAFSIAFF. DNA of the CDR3: TGTGCCAGCAGCTTGGCCGGGAATCAGGGGGCATTTTCTATAGCTTTCTTT. This chain uses TRBV5-5 with TRBJ1-1; the match to TRBD1 covers 8 bases. The ends lost 0 bases at V and 10 bases at J; junction bases unmatched: 17. This CDR3 spans 17 amino acids. The germline CDR1 and CDR2 sequences are SGHKS and YYEKEE (reference sequence). Together with reference TRBV5-5 and TRBJ1-1, the CDR3 gives the full variable domain: DAGVTQSPTHLIKTRGQQVTLRCSPISGHKSVSWYQQVLGQGPQFIFQYYEKEERGRGNFPDRFSARQFPNYSSELNVNALLLGDSALYLCASSLAGNQGAFSIAFFGQGTRLTVV.

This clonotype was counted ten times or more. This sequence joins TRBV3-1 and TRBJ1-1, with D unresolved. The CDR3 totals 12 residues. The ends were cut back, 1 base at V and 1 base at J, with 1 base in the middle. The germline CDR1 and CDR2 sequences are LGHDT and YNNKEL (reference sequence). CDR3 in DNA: TGTGCCAGCAGCCAAGGGAACACTGAAGCTTTCTTT. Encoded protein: CASSQGNTEAFF.

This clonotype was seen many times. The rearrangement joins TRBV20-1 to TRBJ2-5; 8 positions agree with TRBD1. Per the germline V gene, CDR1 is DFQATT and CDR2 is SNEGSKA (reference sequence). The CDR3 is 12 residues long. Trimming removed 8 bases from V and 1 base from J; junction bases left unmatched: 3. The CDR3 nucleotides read TGCAGTACTGGACAGGGCCAAGAGACCCAGTACTTC. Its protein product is CSTGQGQETQYF.

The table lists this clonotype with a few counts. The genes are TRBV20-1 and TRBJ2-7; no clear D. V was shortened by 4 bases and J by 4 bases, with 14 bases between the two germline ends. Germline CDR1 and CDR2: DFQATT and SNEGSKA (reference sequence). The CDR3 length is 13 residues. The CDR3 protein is CSATPGSTYEQYF. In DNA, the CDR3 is TGCAGTGCTACCCCGGGCTCAACTTACGAGCAGTACTTC.

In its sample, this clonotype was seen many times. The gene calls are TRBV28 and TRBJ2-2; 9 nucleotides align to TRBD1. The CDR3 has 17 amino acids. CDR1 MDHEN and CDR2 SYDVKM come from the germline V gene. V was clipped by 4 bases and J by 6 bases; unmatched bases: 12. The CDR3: CASSSAGRTGVSGELFF. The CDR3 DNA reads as TGTGCCAGCAGTTCCGCTGGCAGGACAGGGGTCTCCGGGGAGCTGTTTTTT.